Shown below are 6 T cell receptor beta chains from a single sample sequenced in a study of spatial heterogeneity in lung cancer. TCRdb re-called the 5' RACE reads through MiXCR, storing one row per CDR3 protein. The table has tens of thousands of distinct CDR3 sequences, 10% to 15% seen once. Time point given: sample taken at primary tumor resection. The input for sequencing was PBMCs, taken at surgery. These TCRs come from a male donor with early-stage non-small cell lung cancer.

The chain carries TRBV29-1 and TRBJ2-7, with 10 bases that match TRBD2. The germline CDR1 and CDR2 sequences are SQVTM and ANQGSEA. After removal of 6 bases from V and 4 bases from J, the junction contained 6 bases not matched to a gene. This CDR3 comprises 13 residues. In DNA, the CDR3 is TGCAGCGTAGTCTCTAGCGGGAGTTACGAGCAGTACTTC. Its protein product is CSVVSSGSYEQYF.

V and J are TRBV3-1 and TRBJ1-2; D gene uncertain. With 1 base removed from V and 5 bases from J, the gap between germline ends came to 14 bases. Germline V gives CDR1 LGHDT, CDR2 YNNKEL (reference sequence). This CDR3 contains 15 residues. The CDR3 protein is CASSQGPTGTYGYTF. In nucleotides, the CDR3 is TGTGCCAGCAGCCAAGGTCCGACGGGAACGTATGGCTACACCTTC.

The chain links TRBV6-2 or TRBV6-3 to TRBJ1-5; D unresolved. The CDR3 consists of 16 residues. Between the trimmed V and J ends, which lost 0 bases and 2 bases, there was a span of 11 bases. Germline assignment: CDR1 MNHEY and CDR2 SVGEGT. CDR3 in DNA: TGTGCCAGCAGTTACTCCCCCCAGAAACGCAATCAGCCCCAGCATTTT. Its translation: CASSYSPQKRNQPQHF.

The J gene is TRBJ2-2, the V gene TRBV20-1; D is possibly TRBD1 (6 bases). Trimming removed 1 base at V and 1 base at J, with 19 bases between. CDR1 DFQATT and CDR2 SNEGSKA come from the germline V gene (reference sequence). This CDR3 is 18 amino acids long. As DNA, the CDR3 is TGCAGTGCTAGAGCTTTCCCGGCTGGGACACTGAACACCGGGGAGCTGTTTTTT. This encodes CSARAFPAGTLNTGELFF.

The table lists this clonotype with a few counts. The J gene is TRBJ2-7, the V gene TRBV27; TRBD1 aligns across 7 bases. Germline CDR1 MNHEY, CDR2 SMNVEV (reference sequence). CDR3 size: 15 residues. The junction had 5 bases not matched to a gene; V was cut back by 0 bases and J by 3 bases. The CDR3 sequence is CASSLSSTGIYEQYF. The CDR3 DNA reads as TGTGCCAGCAGTTTATCGTCGACAGGGATCTACGAGCAGTACTTC.

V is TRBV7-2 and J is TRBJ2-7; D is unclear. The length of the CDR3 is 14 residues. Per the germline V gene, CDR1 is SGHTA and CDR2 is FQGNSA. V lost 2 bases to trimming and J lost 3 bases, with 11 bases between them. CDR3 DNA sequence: TGTGCCAGCAGCTTACCGGCAAAACTCTACGAGCAGTACTTC. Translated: CASSLPAKLYEQYF. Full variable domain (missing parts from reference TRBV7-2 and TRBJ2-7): GAGVSQSPSNKVTEKGKDVELRCDPISGHTALYWYRQSLGQGLEFLIYFQGNSAPDKSGLPSDRFSAERTGGSVSTLTIQRTQQEDSAVYLCASSLPAKLYEQYFGPGTRLTVT.